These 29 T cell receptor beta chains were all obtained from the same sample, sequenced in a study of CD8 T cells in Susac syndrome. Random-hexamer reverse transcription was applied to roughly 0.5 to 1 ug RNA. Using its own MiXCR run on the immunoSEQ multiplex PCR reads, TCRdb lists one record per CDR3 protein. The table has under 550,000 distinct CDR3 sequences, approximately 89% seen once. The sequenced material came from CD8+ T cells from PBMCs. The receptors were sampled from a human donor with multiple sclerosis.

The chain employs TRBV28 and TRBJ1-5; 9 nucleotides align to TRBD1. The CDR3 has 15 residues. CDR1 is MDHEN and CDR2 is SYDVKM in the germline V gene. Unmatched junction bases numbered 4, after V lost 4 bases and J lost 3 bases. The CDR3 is CASSSWTGVNQPQHF. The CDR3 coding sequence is TGTGCCAGCAGTTCGTGGACAGGGGTCAATCAGCCCCAGCATTTT. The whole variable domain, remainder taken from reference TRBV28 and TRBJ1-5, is DVKVTQSSRYLVKRTGEKVFLECVQDMDHENMFWYRQDPGLGLRLIYFSYDVKMKEKGDIPEGYSVSREKKERFSLILESASTNQTSMYLCASSSWTGVNQPQHFGDGTRLSIL.

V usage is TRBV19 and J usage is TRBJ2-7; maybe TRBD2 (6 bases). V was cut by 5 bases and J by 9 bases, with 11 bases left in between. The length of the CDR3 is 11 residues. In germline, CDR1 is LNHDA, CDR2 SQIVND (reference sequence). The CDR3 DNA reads TGTGCCAGTAGTCGGGGGAGAGGGCAGTACTTC. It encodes CASSRGRGQYF.

The CDR3 nucleotides read TGTGCCAGTACGGCGGACACCTTATCCAACCAAGAGACCCAGTACTTC. Translating gives CASTADTLSNQETQYF. V and J are TRBV19 and TRBJ2-5; D might be TRBD1 (5 bases). V was shortened by 7 bases and J by 0 bases, with 18 bases between the two germline ends. Germline CDR1 LNHDA, CDR2 SQIVND (reference sequence). The CDR3 contains 16 residues.

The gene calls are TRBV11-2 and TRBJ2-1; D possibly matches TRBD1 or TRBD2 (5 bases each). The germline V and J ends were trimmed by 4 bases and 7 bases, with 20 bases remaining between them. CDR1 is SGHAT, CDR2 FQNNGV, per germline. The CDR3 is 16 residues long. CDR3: CASSSPGPRSRNEQFF. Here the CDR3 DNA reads TGTGCCAGCAGCTCGCCGGGACCCAGATCACGGAATGAGCAGTTCTTC.

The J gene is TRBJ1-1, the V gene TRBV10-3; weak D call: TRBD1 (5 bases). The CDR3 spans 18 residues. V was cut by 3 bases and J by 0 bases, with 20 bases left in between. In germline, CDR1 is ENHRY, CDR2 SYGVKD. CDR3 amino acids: CAISDTLFGGGMNTEAFF. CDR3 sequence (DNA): TGTGCCATCAGTGACACGTTATTCGGTGGGGGAATGAACACTGAAGCTTTCTTT.

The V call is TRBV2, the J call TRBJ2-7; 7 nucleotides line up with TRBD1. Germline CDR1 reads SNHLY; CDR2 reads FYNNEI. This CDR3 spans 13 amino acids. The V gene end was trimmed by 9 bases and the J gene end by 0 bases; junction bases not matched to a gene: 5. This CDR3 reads CARDRVRSYEQYF. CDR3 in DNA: TGTGCCAGAGACAGGGTCCGCTCCTACGAGCAGTACTTC. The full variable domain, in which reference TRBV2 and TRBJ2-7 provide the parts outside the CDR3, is EPEVTQTPSHQVTQMGQEVILRCVPISNHLYFYWYRQILGQKVEFLVSFYNNEISEKSEIFDDQFSVERPDGSNFTLKIRSTKLEDSAMYFCARDRVRSYEQYFGPGTRLTVT.

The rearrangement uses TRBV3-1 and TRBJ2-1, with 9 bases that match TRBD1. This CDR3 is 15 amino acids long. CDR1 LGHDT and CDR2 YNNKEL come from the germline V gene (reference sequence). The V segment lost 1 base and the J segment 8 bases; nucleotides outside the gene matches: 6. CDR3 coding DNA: TGTGCCAGCAGCCAAGGTGGGACAGGGCGCGATGAGCAGTTCTTC. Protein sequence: CASSQGGTGRDEQFF.

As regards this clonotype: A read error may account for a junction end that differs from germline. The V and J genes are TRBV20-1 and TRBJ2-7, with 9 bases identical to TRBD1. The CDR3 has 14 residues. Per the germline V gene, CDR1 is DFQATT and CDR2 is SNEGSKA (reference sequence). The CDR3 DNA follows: TGCAGTGCTTCAGACCGGGACAGGGCCTACGAGCGGTACTTC. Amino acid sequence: CSASDRDRAYERYF.

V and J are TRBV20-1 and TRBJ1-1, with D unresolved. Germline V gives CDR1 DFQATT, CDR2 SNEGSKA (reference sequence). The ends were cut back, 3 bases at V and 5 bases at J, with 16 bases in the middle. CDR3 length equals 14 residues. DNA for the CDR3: TGCAGTGCTAGGGAGACTCCTGGGGAGACTGAAGCTTTCTTT. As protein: CSARETPGETEAFF.

CDR3 in amino acids: CASRVTGFGYGYTF. CDR3 nucleotide sequence: TGTGCCAGCAGGGTTACAGGGTTCGGATATGGCTACACCTTC. This chain connects TRBV27 to TRBJ1-2; perhaps TRBD1 as D (6 bases). Trimming removed 6 bases at V and 5 bases at J, with 16 bases between. Germline V gives CDR1 MNHEY, CDR2 SMNVEV (reference sequence). The CDR3 runs to 14 residues.

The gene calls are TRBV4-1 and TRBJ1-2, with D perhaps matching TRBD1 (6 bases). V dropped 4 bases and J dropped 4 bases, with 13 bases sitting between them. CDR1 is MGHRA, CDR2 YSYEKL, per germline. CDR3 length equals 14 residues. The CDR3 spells CASSRKGDPYGYTF. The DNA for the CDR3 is TGCGCCAGCAGCCGTAAGGGGGATCCCTATGGCTACACCTTC.

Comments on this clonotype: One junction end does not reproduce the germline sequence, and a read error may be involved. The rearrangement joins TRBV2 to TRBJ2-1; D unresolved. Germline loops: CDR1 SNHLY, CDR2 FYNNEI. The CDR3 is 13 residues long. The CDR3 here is CASTEFLGFEQFF. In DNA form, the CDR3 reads TGTGCCAGCACTGAATTTTTGGGGTTTGAGCAGTTCTTC.

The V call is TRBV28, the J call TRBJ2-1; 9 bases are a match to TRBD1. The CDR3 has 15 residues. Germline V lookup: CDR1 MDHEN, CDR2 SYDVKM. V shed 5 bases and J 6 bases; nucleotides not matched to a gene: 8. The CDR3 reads CASSPRTGVFNEQFF. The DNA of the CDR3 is TGTGCCAGCAGTCCGAGGACAGGGGTATTCAATGAGCAGTTCTTC.

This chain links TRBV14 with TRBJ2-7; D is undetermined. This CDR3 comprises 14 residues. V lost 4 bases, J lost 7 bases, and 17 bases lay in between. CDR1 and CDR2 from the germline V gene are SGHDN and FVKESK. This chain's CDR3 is CASSLRSQAWEQYF. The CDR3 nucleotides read TGTGCCAGCAGCCTTAGGTCTCAAGCATGGGAGCAGTACTTC.

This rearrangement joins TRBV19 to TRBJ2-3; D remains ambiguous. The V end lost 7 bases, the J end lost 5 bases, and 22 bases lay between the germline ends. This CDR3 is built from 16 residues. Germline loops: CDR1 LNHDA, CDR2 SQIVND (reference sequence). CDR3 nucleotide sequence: TGTGCCAGTACCGAAAATACAGAGGTCCCAGGAGATACGCAGTATTTT. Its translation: CASTENTEVPGDTQYF.

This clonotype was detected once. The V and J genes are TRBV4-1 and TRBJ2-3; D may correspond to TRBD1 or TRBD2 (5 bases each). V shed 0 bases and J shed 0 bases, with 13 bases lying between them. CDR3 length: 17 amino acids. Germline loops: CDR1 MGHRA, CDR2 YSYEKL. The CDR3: CASSQDRPGTSTDTQYF. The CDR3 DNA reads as TGCGCCAGCAGCCAAGATAGGCCGGGGACGAGCACAGATACGCAGTATTTT.

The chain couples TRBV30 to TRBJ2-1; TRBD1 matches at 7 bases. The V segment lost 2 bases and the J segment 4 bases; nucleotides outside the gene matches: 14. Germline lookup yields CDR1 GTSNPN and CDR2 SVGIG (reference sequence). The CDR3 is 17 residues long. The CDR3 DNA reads TGTGCCTGGAGTAATGCGTCGTCGGGGACAGCATACAATGAGCAGTTCTTC. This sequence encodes CAWSNASSGTAYNEQFF.

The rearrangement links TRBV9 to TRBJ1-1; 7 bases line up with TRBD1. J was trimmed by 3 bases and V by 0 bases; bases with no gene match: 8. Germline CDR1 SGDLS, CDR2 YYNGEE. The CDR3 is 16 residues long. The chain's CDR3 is CASSVDGQAGYTEAFF. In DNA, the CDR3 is TGTGCCAGCAGCGTAGATGGACAGGCGGGGTACACTGAAGCTTTCTTT.

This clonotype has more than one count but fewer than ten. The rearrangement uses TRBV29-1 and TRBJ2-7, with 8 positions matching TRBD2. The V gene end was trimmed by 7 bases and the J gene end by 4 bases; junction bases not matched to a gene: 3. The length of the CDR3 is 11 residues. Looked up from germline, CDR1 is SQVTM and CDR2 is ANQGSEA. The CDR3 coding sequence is TGCAGCGCGGGGGGGGATTACGAGCAGTACTTC. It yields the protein CSAGGDYEQYF.

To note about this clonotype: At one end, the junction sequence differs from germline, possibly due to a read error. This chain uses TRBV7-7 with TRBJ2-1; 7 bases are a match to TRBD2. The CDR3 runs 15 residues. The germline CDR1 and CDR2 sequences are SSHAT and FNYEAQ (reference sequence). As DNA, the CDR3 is TGTGCTAGCAGTCAGCGGGATGTCCCCTACAATGAGCAGTTCTTC. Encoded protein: CASSQRDVPYNEQFF.

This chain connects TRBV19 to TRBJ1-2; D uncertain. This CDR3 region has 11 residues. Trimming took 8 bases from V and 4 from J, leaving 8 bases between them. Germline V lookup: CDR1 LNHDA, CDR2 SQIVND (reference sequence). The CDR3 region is CASRGLYGYTF. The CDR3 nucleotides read TGTGCCAGTCGGGGTCTCTATGGCTACACCTTC.

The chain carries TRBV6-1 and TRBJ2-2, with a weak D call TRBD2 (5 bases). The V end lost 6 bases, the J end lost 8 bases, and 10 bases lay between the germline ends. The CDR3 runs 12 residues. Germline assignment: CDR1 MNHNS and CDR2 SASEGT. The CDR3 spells CASRGWTGELFF. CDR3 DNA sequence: TGTGCCAGCAGAGGTTGGACTGGGGAGCTGTTTTTT.

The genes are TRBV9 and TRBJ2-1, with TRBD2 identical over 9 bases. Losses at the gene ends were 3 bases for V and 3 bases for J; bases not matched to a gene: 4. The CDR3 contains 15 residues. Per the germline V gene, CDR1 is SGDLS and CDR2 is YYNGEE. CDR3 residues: CASSESSGSYNEQFF. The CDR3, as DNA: TGTGCCAGCAGCGAAAGTAGCGGGAGCTACAATGAGCAGTTCTTC. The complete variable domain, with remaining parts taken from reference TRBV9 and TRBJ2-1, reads DSGVTQTPKHLITATGQRVTLRCSPRSGDLSVYWYQQSLDQGLQFLIQYYNGEERAKGNILERFSAQQFPDLHSELNLSSLELGDSALYFCASSESSGSYNEQFFGPGTRLTVL.

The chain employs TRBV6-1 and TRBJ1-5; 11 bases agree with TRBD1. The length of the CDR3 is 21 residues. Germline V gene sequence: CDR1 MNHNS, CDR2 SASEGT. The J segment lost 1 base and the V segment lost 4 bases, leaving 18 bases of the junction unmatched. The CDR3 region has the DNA TGTGCCAGCAGTGCGGACAGGGGGCTGCGGGCCAGTAAGGGGAGCAATCAGCCCCAGCATTTT. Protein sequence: CASSADRGLRASKGSNQPQHF.

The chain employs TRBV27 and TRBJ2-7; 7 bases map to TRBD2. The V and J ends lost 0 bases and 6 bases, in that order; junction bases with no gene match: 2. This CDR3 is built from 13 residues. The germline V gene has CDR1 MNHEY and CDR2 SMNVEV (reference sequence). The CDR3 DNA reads TGTGCCAGCAGTTTATCGGGGGAGGGCGAGCAGTACTTC. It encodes CASSLSGEGEQYF.

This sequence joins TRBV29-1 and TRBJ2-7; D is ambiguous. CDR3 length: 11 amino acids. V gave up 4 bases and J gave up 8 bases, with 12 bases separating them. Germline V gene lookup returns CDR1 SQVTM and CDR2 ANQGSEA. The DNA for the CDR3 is TGCAGCGTTGGGGCAACAGACCAGCAGTACTTC. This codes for CSVGATDQQYF.

The chain's CDR3 is CASSMGDRGADAQYF. The CDR3 DNA reads TGTGCCAGTAGTATGGGGGACAGGGGGGCCGACGCGCAGTACTTC. The rearrangement joins TRBV19 to TRBJ2-7, with TRBD1 matching over 11 bases. The CDR3 spans 15 residues. V lost 3 bases to trimming and J lost 9 bases; unmatched junction nucleotides: 10. Germline CDR1 is LNHDA and CDR2 is SQIVND (reference sequence).

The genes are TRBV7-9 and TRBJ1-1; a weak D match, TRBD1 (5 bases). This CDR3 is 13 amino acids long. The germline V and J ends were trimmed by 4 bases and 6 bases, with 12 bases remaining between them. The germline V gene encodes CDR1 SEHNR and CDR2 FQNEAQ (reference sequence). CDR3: CASSSNRGSEAFF. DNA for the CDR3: TGTGCCAGCAGCTCCAATAGGGGATCTGAAGCTTTCTTT.

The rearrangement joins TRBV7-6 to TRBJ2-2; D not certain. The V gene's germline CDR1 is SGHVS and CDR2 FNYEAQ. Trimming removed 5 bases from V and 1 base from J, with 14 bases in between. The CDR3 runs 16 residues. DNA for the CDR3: TGTGCCAGCAGCCCCGGGCCTCCTATGAACACCGGGGAGCTGTTTTTT. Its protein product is CASSPGPPMNTGELFF.